A selection of T cell receptor beta chains follows, all from one sample in a study of cytomegalovirus exposure and HLA in healthy donors. TCRdb's copy holds only in-frame clones and misses some; the assay was immunoSEQ multiplex PCR. Among 200,000 or so clones listed, 65% to 80% were seen once. Material for sequencing was PBMCs. These receptors were obtained from a girl aged 2 to 10 in good health and CMV-seronegative. Both conserved end residues are part of each CDR3. D genes are given only for firm matches. Some rows have no size entry. The others give once, few or many, or a class for an expanded clone.

len: 13; v_gene: TRBV7-9; j_gene: TRBJ2-7; abundance: NA; d_gene: NA; CDR3aa: CASSPMSGYEQYF; CDR3nt: TGTGCCAGCAGCCCGATGTCGGGCTACGAGCAGTACTTC
len: 14; v_gene: TRBV6-5; j_gene: TRBJ1-2; abundance: NA; d_gene: TRBD1; CDR3aa: CASSYQNRGGGYTF; CDR3nt: TGTGCCAGCAGTTACCAGAACAGGGGCGGGGGCTACACCTTC
len: 15; v_gene: TRBV2; j_gene: TRBJ2-1; abundance: once; d_gene: TRBD2; CDR3aa: CASSPIAGGRNEQFF; CDR3nt: TGTGCCAGCTCCCCTATAGCGGGAGGACGCAATGAGCAGTTCTTC
len: 16; v_gene: TRBV5-4; j_gene: TRBJ2-5; abundance: NA; d_gene: TRBD2; CDR3aa: CASSLGGSGGRETQYF; CDR3nt: TGTGCCAGCAGCTTGGGGGGTAGCGGGGGGCGGGAGACCCAGTACTTC
len: 16; v_gene: TRBV5-1; j_gene: TRBJ1-1; abundance: NA; d_gene: TRBD1; CDR3aa: CASKPPGGTGGTEAFF; CDR3nt: TGCGCCAGCAAACCCCCCGGAGGGACAGGGGGCACTGAAGCTTTCTTT
len: 15; v_gene: TRBV5-5; j_gene: TRBJ2-3; abundance: NA; d_gene: NA; CDR3aa: CASSDTQFRMNTQYF; CDR3nt: TGTGCCAGCAGCGACACCCAATTCAGGATGAATACGCAGTATTTT
len: 13; v_gene: TRBV27; j_gene: TRBJ1-1; abundance: NA; d_gene: NA; CDR3aa: CASSLVAESEAFF; CDR3nt: TGTGCCAGCAGTTTGGTGGCAGAAAGTGAAGCTTTCTTT
len: 15; v_gene: TRBV7-6; j_gene: TRBJ2-3; abundance: NA; d_gene: TRBD2; CDR3aa: CASSSPGGGEDTQYF; CDR3nt: TGTGCCAGCAGCTCCCCCGGGGGGGGCGAAGATACGCAGTATTTT
len: 16; v_gene: TRBV10-1; j_gene: TRBJ2-2; abundance: NA; d_gene: NA; CDR3aa: CASSDEALFSSGELFF; CDR3nt: TGCGCCAGCAGCGATGAGGCTTTATTTTCATCCGGGGAGCTGTTTTTT
len: 16; v_gene: TRBV9; j_gene: TRBJ2-1; abundance: NA; d_gene: TRBD2; CDR3aa: CASSVAGTRALDEQFF; CDR3nt: TGTGCCAGCAGCGTGGCCGGGACTAGGGCACTTGATGAGCAGTTCTTC
len: 16; v_gene: TRBV9; j_gene: TRBJ1-1; abundance: NA; d_gene: NA; CDR3aa: CASSPNSGGLNTEAFF; CDR3nt: TGTGCCAGCAGCCCCAACAGCGGGGGGTTAAACACTGAAGCTTTCTTT
len: 17; v_gene: TRBV5-3; j_gene: TRBJ1-5; abundance: NA; d_gene: TRBD1; CDR3aa: CASTRKNPGGSNQPQHF; CDR3nt: TGTGCCAGCACCAGAAAAAACCCAGGGGGAAGCAATCAGCCCCAGCATTTT